These 32 T cell receptor beta chains were all obtained from the same sample, sequenced in a study of blood T cells in healthy people across ages. Through a sample-barcoded 5' primer and a J-beta primer mix, a second PCR was run for roughly 7 to 11 cycles. TCRdb recomputed calls from the 5' RACE reads with MiXCR, one row per CDR3 protein. This sample has approximately 850,000 distinct CDR3 sequences, with around two fifths found just once. Source material: blood. Receptor source: a man aged 55 to 70 in good health.

The genes are TRBV5-1 and TRBJ2-5; 7 bases map to TRBD1. The germline gives CDR1 SGHRS, CDR2 YFSETQ. This CDR3 contains 14 residues. The trim removed 5 bases at V and 5 bases at J, leaving 9 bases unmatched. For the CDR3, the DNA is TGCGCCAGCAGACCGACAGGGCTTGGGGAGACCCAGTACTTC. Residues: CASRPTGLGETQYF.

The chain couples TRBV30 to TRBJ2-5; D remains ambiguous. This CDR3 is built from 16 residues. Trimming left V 4 bases short and J 3 bases short, with 21 bases between. Germline CDR1 GTSNPN, CDR2 SVGIG (reference sequence). The CDR3 region is CAWIDTVGLRKETQYF. CDR3 nucleotide sequence: TGTGCCTGGATTGACACCGTAGGCCTCAGGAAAGAGACCCAGTACTTC.

The V and J genes are TRBV28 and TRBJ2-4; 8 nucleotides line up with TRBD1. This CDR3 contains 14 residues. Germline V gives CDR1 MDHEN, CDR2 SYDVKM. J gave up 6 bases and V 4 bases, and 5 bases lay outside the gene matches. CDR3 residues: CASSSGTGRNIQYF. Written as DNA, the CDR3 is TGTGCCAGCAGTTCCGGGACAGGACGAAACATTCAGTACTTC.

This clonotype showed up just a few times. The chain uses TRBV7-3 and TRBJ2-5; 8 nucleotides line up with TRBD2. J gave up 0 bases and V 5 bases, and 11 bases lay outside the gene matches. The CDR3 runs to 17 residues. The germline V gene has CDR1 SGHTA and CDR2 FQGTGA. CDR3 region: CASSRGRVAGHQETQYF. The CDR3 coding sequence is TGTGCCAGCAGCCGGGGGAGGGTAGCGGGGCACCAAGAGACCCAGTACTTC.

This clonotype was recorded at least ten times. The chain has TRBV16 and TRBJ1-2; D is undetermined. The CDR3 is 10 residues long. The germline CDR1 and CDR2 sequences are KGHSY and FQNENV. The ends were cut back, 8 bases at V and 8 bases at J, with 9 bases in the middle. The CDR3 sequence is CASGNSGYTF. In DNA form, the CDR3 reads TGTGCCAGCGGTAACTCGGGCTACACCTTC.

The table lists this clonotype with a few counts. This chain uses TRBV29-1 with TRBJ1-6, with 8 bases identical to TRBD1. The CDR3 has 13 amino acids. Germline V CDR1 and CDR2: SQVTM, ANQGSEA. V gave up 6 bases and J gave up 7 bases; unmatched junction bases: 5. This CDR3 reads CSVRDRWNSPLHF. The CDR3 DNA is TGCAGCGTCAGGGACAGGTGGAATTCACCCCTCCACTTT.

The rearrangement joins TRBV29-1 to TRBJ2-4; D may be TRBD2 (5 bases). TRBJ2-7 matches the DNA end more closely, so the J call is doubtful. This CDR3 contains 12 residues. The germline V gene encodes CDR1 SQVTM and CDR2 ANQGSEA. For the CDR3, the DNA is TGCAGCGTTAGGACTGCTTCCTACGAGCAGTACTTC. Translated, it gives CSVRTASYEQYF.

In this sample, this clonotype turned up a few times. This chain connects TRBV12-3 or TRBV12-4 to TRBJ2-5, with D possibly TRBD1 on 6 matching bases. The CDR3 runs to 13 residues. With 6 bases removed from V and 5 bases from J, the gap between germline ends came to 13 bases. DNA for the CDR3: TGTGCCAGCAGCATTACAGGGAGCGAGACCCAGTACTTC. Translated, it gives CASSITGSETQYF.

The chain uses TRBV6-4 and TRBJ2-3; D is possibly TRBD2 (6 bases). The V and J ends lost 6 bases and 6 bases respectively, with 16 bases between them. Germline-derived CDR1 and CDR2 are MRHNA and SNTAGT. This CDR3 has 14 amino acids. Here the CDR3 DNA reads TGTGCCAGCAGCAACGGGGGTGGGGGGGATACGCAGTATTTT. Encoded protein: CASSNGGGGDTQYF.

This clonotype has only one observation. At one boundary the junction diverges from the germline segment, which might be a read error. This sequence joins TRBV12-3 or TRBV12-4 and TRBJ2-3, with a weak D call TRBD2 (5 bases). The CDR3 length is 14 residues. The CDR3 spells CASSLRVRADMQYF. CDR3 DNA: TGTGCCAGCAGTTTAAGAGTGAGGGCGGATATGCAGTATTTT.

This clonotype was seen only once. The chain joins TRBV7-2 to TRBJ2-7, with 9 positions matching TRBD1. TRBJ2-5 explains the end of the DNA better; the J call may be wrong. Looked up from germline, CDR1 is SGHTA and CDR2 is FQGNSA. This CDR3 has 14 residues. The CDR3 loop is CASSPGQGFKTQYF. DNA of the CDR3: TGTGCCAGCAGCCCGGGACAGGGCTTTAAGACCCAGTACTTC.

This clonotype was recorded a few times. This rearrangement joins TRBV20-1 to TRBJ1-2; TRBD1 might be the D (5 bases). Germline loops: CDR1 DFQATT, CDR2 SNEGSKA (reference sequence). The length of the CDR3 is 13 residues. V dropped 6 bases and J dropped 3 bases, with 14 bases sitting between them. The CDR3 loop reads CSAKARDYYGYTF. CDR3 in DNA: TGCAGTGCCAAGGCTCGGGACTACTATGGCTACACCTTC.

Remarks on this clonotype: A much larger clone sits a single nucleotide away, making a read error possible. CDR3 sequence reads: CATSKLVGGRETQYF. The DNA of the CDR3 is TGTGCCACCAGCAAACTAGTGGGGGGTCGGGAGACCCAGTACTTC. The chain couples TRBV15 to TRBJ2-5; TRBD2 might be the D (6 bases). Germline CDR1 and CDR2: LNHNV and YYDKDF (reference sequence). Trimming cost V 4 bases and J 5 bases, with 17 bases left between them. The CDR3 spans 15 residues.

The V and J genes are TRBV2 and TRBJ2-1; D uncertain. The V gene lost 7 bases and the J gene lost 8 bases, with 15 bases spanning the gap. CDR1 and CDR2 from the germline V gene are SNHLY and FYNNEI. The CDR3 length is 13 residues. In DNA, the CDR3 is TGTGCCAGCACTCGAGTGGTGGGCTATGAGCAGTTCTTC. Translated: CASTRVVGYEQFF.

The table lists this clonotype with many counts. The J gene is TRBJ2-5, the V gene TRBV7-2; 8 bases match TRBD1. The junction had 9 bases not matched to a gene; V was cut back by 4 bases and J by 5 bases. The CDR3 totals 15 residues. CDR1 SGHTA and CDR2 FQGNSA come from the germline V gene. The CDR3 nucleotides read TGTGCCAGCAGCTCCGCGCCGACAGGGGTTGAGACCCAGTACTTC. This gives the protein CASSSAPTGVETQYF.

The V gene is TRBV2, the J gene TRBJ1-2; D is uncertain. Trimming took off 3 bases at V and 1 base at J, with 6 bases between the two ends. Per germline, CDR1 SNHLY and CDR2 FYNNEI. This CDR3 has 13 residues. The CDR3 DNA sequence: TGTGCCAGCAGTGAGCGGGTTAACTATGGCTACACCTTC. Encoded protein: CASSERVNYGYTF.

This clonotype showed up just a few times. The chain links TRBV4-1 to TRBJ2-2; no clear D. Trimming cost V 6 bases and J 5 bases, with 7 bases left between them. Germline V gene data show CDR1 as MGHRA and CDR2 as YSYEKL. There are 12 residues in the CDR3. CDR3 nucleotide sequence: TGCGCCAGCAGTTATCGGACCGGGGAGCTGTTTTTT. The encoded protein is CASSYRTGELFF.

The chain couples TRBV6-1 to TRBJ2-1; a weak D match, TRBD1 (5 bases). The CDR3 consists of 15 residues. Trimming left V 3 bases short and J 2 bases short, with 11 bases between. The germline CDR1 and CDR2 sequences are MNHNS and SASEGT. CDR3 residues: CASSEYRPTYNEQFF. The CDR3, as DNA: TGTGCCAGCAGTGAGTACAGGCCGACCTACAATGAGCAGTTCTTC.

The chain employs TRBV5-1 and TRBJ2-7; D may be TRBD1 or TRBD2 (5 bases each). Germline loops: CDR1 SGHRS, CDR2 YFSETQ. V lost 4 bases and J 7 bases, leaving 18 bases between the germline ends. The CDR3 covers 14 residues. CDR3 nucleotide sequence: TGCGCCAGCAGCGCCGGGACCCAGAACAATGAGCAGTACTTC. Translating it yields CASSAGTQNNEQYF.

This sequence joins TRBV11-1 and TRBJ1-2; D unclear. In germline, CDR1 is SGHAT, CDR2 FQDESV (reference sequence). V gave up 5 bases and J gave up 2 bases, with 15 bases separating them. This CDR3 is built from 15 residues. CDR3 region: CASSPRSALNYGYTF. The CDR3 DNA sequence: TGTGCCAGCAGCCCTCGGTCGGCGCTAAACTATGGCTACACCTTC.

The CDR3 region is CASSLYEGGYTF. The CDR3 DNA reads as TGTGCCAGCAGCTTATACGAGGGGGGCTACACCTTC. The V call is TRBV7-9, the J call TRBJ1-2, with D possibly matching TRBD1 (5 bases). V shed 2 bases and J shed 8 bases, with 9 bases lying between them. The CDR3 contains 12 residues. Germline lookup yields CDR1 SEHNR and CDR2 FQNEAQ (reference sequence).

This clonotype has a handful of counts. The rearrangement uses TRBV20-1 and TRBJ2-5; no clear D. There are 13 residues in the CDR3. Germline CDR1 is DFQATT and CDR2 is SNEGSKA (reference sequence). Deletions cut 3 bases from V and 7 bases from J, with 15 bases between. Written as DNA, the CDR3 is TGCAGTGCTAGTCTTCTAGAGATGGGGACCCAGTACTTC. Protein product: CSASLLEMGTQYF.

The chain has TRBV6-2 or TRBV6-3 and TRBJ1-2; D gene unclear. Germline-derived CDR1 and CDR2 are MNHEY and SVGEGT. The V and J ends lost 8 bases and 0 bases respectively, with 16 bases between them. The CDR3 covers 15 residues. Here the CDR3 DNA reads TGTGCCAGCCTCCGGGTCGCGGGAGCTAACTATGGCTACACCTTC. This translates into CASLRVAGANYGYTF.

The chain employs TRBV20-1 and TRBJ2-7; 12 bases align to TRBD2. The germline CDR1 and CDR2 sequences are DFQATT and SNEGSKA (reference sequence). The CDR3 runs 13 residues. V lost 5 bases, J lost 2 bases, and 1 base stayed unmatched. In DNA, the CDR3 is TGCAGTGCTTGGACTAGCGGGGCCTACGAGCAGTACTTC. Protein: CSAWTSGAYEQYF.

DNA of the CDR3: TGTGCCAGCAGTTTATGGGATCCCACAGATACGCAGTATTTT. Translated: CASSLWDPTDTQYF. The V and J genes are TRBV12-3 or TRBV12-4 and TRBJ2-3; D call uncertain. V shed 2 bases and J shed 2 bases, with 8 bases lying between them. The CDR3 extends over 14 amino acids.

This clonotype was counted only a few times. V is TRBV12-3 or TRBV12-4 and J is TRBJ2-1; 15 nucleotides align to TRBD2. The CDR3 has 15 residues. The V segment lost 6 bases and the J segment 8 bases; nucleotides outside the gene matches: 5. CDR3 nucleotides: TGTGCCAGCAGGCGGACTAGCGGGGGGGCGGATGAGCAGTTCTTC. Translating gives CASRRTSGGADEQFF.

The V gene is TRBV6-5, the J gene TRBJ1-2; D unclear. This CDR3 is built from 15 residues. V lost 2 bases and J lost 7, with 17 bases in between. Germline V gene sequence: CDR1 MNHEY, CDR2 SVGAGI. The CDR3 sequence: CASSYSSSGSGGYTF. Here the CDR3 DNA reads TGTGCCAGCAGTTACAGCAGTTCGGGGAGCGGTGGCTACACCTTC.

V is TRBV5-5 and J is TRBJ2-1; the D call may be TRBD1 or TRBD2 (6 bases each). The CDR3 contains 14 residues. V lost 3 bases and J lost 3, with 10 bases in between. Germline CDR1 and CDR2: SGHKS and YYEKEE (reference sequence). CDR3 sequence reads: CASSWGDIYNEQFF. CDR3 bases: TGTGCCAGCAGCTGGGGGGACATCTACAATGAGCAGTTCTTC.

This clonotype was seen at least ten times. The genes are TRBV5-6 and TRBJ1-2; D remains unclear. Germline CDR1 is SGHDT and CDR2 is YYEEEE. This CDR3 is built from 13 residues. The germline V and J ends were trimmed by 0 bases and 5 bases, with 8 bases remaining between them. The CDR3 DNA sequence: TGTGCCAGCAGCTTGGGACCTTTATATGGCTACACCTTC. Protein: CASSLGPLYGYTF.

V is TRBV5-8 and J is TRBJ2-1; 16 bases map to TRBD2. Germline V gene data show CDR1 as SGHTS and CDR2 as YDEGEE. This CDR3 contains 19 residues. The ends lost 3 bases at V and 1 base at J; junction bases unmatched: 7. This chain's CDR3 is CASSSLGLAGGPSYNEQFF. The CDR3 DNA sequence: TGTGCCAGCAGCTCTCTGGGACTAGCGGGGGGGCCGTCCTACAATGAGCAGTTCTTC.

The V and J genes are TRBV4-1 and TRBJ2-7, with no clear D. The ends were cut back, 1 base at V and 7 bases at J, with 5 bases in the middle. The germline CDR1 and CDR2 sequences are MGHRA and YSYEKL. This CDR3 is 11 amino acids long. CDR3 region: CASSQGVEQYF. Here the CDR3 DNA reads TGCGCCAGCAGCCAAGGTGTTGAGCAGTACTTC.

J is TRBJ1-5 and V is TRBV5-6; the D is unclear. The CDR3 is 12 residues long. V was pared by 3 bases and J by 11 bases, with 12 bases between. Germline CDR1 and CDR2: SGHDT and YYEEEE. Written as DNA, the CDR3 is TGTGCCAGCAGCTATCTTGGGAGATCCCAGCATTTT. Protein: CASSYLGRSQHF. Together with reference TRBV5-6 and TRBJ1-5, the CDR3 gives the full variable domain: DAGVTQSPTHLIKTRGQQVTLRCSPKSGHDTVSWYQQALGQGPQFIFQYYEEEERQRGNFPDRFSGHQFPNYSSELNVNALLLGDSALYLCASSYLGRSQHFGDGTRLSIL.